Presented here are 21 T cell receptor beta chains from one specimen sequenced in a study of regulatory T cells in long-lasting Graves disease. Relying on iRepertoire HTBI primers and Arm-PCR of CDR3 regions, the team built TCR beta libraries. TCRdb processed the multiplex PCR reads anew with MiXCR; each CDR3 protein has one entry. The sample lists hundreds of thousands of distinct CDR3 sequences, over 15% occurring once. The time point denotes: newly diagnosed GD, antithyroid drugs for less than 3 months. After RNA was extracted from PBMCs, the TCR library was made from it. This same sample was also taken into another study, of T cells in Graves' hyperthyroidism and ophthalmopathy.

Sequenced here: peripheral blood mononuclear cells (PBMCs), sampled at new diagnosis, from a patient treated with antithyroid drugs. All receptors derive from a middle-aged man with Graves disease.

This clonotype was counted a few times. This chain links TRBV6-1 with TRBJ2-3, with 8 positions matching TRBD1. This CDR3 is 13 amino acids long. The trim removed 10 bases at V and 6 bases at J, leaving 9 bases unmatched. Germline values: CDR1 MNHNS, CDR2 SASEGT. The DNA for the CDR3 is TGTGCCACTGGACAGGGAGCGGTGGATACGCAGTATTTT. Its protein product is CATGQGAVDTQYF.

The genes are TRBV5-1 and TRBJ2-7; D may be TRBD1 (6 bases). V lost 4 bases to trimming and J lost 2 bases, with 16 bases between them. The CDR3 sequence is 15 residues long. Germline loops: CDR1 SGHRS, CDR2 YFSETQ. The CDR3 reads CASSIRQEPPYEQYF. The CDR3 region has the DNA TGCGCCAGCAGCATAAGACAGGAGCCCCCCTACGAGCAGTACTTC.

The CDR3 loop is CATGRPGTDTQYF. For the CDR3, the DNA is TGTGCCACCGGTAGACCGGGGACAGATACGCAGTATTTT. The J gene is TRBJ2-3, the V gene TRBV6-2 or TRBV6-3, with D perhaps matching TRBD2 (5 bases). V was pared by 10 bases and J by 3 bases, with 14 bases between. CDR3 length equals 13 residues. CDR1 is MNHEY, CDR2 SVGEGT, per germline.

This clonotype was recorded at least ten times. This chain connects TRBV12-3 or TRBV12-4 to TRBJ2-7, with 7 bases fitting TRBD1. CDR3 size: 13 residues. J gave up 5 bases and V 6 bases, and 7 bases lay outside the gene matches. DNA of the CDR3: TGTGCCAGCAGCTTGACAGGGTCCCACGAGCAGTACTTC. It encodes CASSLTGSHEQYF.

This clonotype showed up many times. The CDR3 bases are TGTGCCAGCAGCGTAGATGCGGGACTGGCAATGGGAGCTTTCTTT. Its translation: CASSVDAGLAMGAFF. This sequence joins TRBV9 and TRBJ1-1; D is possibly TRBD1 (5 bases). V was trimmed by 0 bases and J by 10 bases, leaving 19 bases between them. Germline V lookup: CDR1 SGDLS, CDR2 YYNGEE. This CDR3 is 15 amino acids long.

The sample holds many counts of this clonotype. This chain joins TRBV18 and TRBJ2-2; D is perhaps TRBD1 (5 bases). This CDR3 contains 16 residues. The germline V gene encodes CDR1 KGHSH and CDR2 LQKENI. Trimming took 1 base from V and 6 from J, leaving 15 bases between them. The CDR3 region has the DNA TGTGCCAGCTCACCACGGGCAGGGATGACCGCCGGGGAGCTGTTTTTT. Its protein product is CASSPRAGMTAGELFF.

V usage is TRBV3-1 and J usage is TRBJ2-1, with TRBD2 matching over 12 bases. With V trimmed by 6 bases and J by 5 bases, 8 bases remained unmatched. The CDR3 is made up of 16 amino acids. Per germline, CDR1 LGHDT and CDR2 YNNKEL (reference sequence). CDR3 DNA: TGTGCCAGCAGAAAGACTAGCGGGGGCTGGAACAATGAGCAGTTCTTC. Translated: CASRKTSGGWNNEQFF.

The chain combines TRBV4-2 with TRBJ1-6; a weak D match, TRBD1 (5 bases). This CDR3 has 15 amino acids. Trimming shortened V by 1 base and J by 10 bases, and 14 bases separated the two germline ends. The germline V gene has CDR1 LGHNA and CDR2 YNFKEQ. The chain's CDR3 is CASSQAGGGGSPLHF. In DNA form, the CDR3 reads TGTGCCAGCAGCCAAGCGGGGGGAGGTGGCTCACCCCTCCACTTT.

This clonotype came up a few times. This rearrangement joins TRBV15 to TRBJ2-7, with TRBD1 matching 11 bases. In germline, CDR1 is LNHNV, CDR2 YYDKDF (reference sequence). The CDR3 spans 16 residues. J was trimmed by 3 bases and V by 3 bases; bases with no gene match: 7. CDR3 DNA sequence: TGTGCCACCAGCAGTTATGGGACAGGGGGGGACTACGAGCAGTACTTC. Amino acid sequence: CATSSYGTGGDYEQYF.

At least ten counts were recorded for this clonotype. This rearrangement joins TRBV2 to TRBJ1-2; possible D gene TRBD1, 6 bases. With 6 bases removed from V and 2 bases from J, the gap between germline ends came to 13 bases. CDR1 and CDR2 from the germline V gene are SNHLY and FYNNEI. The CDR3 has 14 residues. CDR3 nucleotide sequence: TGTGCCAGCAGGGGGGCCGAGCAAAACTATGGCTACACCTTC. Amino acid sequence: CASRGAEQNYGYTF.

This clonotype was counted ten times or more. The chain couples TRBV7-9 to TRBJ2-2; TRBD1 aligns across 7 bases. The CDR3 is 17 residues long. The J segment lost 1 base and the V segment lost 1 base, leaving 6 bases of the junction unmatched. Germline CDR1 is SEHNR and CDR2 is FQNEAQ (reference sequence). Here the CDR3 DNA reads TGTGCCAGCAGCTTAGTCTTTGGGACAGAGAACACCGGGGAGCTGTTTTTT. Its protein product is CASSLVFGTENTGELFF.

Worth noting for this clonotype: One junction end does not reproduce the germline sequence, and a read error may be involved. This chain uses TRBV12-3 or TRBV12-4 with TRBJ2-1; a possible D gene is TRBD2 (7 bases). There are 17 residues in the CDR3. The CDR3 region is CVSSLVERTRGGHEQFF. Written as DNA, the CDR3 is TGTGTCAGCAGTTTAGTCGAGAGGACTAGGGGGGGCCATGAGCAGTTCTTC.

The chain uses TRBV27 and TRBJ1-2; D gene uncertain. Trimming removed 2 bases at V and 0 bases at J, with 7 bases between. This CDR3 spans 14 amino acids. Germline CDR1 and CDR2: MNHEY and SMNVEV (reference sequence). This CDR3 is CASSLSRTNYGYTF. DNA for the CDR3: TGTGCCAGCAGTTTAAGCAGGACTAACTATGGCTACACCTTC.

CDR3 protein: CASSQLGTSGRNEQFF. DNA of the CDR3: TGTGCCAGCAGCCAGCTGGGGACTTCTGGCCGCAATGAGCAGTTCTTC. The chain has TRBV7-2 and TRBJ2-1; tentative D call: TRBD2 (6 bases). V was shortened by 5 bases and J by 6 bases, with 20 bases between the two germline ends. The CDR3 is 16 amino acids. Germline CDR1 reads SGHTA; CDR2 reads FQGNSA.

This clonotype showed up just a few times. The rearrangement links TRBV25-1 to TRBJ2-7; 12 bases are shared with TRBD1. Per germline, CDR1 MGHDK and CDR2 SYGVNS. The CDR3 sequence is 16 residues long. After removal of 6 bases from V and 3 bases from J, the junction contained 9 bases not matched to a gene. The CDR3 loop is CASRDLGTGGDYEQYF. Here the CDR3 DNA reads TGTGCCAGCAGGGATCTCGGGACAGGGGGCGACTACGAGCAGTACTTC.

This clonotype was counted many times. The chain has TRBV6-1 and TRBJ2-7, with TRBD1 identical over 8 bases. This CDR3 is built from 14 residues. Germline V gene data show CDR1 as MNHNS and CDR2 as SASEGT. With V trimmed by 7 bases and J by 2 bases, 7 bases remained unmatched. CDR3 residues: CASKNQGAAYEQYF. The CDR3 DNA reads TGTGCCAGCAAGAACCAGGGGGCCGCCTACGAGCAGTACTTC.

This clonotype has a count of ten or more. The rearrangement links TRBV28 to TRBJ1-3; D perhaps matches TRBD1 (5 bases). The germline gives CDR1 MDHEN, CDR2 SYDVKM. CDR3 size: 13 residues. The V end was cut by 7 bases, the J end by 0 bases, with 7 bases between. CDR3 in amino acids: CASIGTSGNTIYF. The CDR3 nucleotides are TGTGCCAGCATTGGGACCTCTGGAAACACCATATATTTT.

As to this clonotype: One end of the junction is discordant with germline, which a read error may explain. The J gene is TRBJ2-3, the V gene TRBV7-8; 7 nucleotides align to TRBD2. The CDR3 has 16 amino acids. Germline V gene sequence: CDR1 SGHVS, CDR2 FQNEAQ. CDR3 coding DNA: TGTGCCGGCAGCTTAGGATGGGGGGGAGACACAGATACGCAGTATTTT. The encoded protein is CAGSLGWGGDTDTQYF.

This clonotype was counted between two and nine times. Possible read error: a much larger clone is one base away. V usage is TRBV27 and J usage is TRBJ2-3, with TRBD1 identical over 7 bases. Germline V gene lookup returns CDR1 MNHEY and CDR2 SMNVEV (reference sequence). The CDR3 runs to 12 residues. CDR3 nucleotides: TGTGCCATCAGTCAACCACAGGGGTCGCAGTATTTT. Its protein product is CAISQPQGSQYF.

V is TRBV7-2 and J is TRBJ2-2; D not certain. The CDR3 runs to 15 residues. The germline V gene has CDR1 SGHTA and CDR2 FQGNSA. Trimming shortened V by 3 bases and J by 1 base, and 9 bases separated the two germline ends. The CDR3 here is CASSFWRRNTGELFF. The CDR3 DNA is TGTGCCAGCAGCTTTTGGCGGAGGAACACCGGGGAGCTGTTTTTT.

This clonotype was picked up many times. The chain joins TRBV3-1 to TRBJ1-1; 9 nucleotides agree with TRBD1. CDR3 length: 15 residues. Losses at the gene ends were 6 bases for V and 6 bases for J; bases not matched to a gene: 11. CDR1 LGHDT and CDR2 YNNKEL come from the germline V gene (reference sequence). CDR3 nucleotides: TGTGCCAGCAGACACCGGGACAGGGTTTATTCTGAAGCTTTCTTT. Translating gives CASRHRDRVYSEAFF.